These 21 T cell receptor beta chains share one sample of origin, sequenced in a study of T cell clonality in common variable immunodeficiency. TCRdb's copy holds only in-frame clones and misses some; the assay was immunoSEQ multiplex PCR. Listed for the sample are 23,000 or so clones, none seen a single time. Study-level findings and limits: Fewer deletions and N-nucleotide insertions were reportedly seen in common variable immunodeficiency TCR beta sequences.

These receptors' antigens are unknown. Material for sequencing was peripheral blood mononuclear cells. The source is a human donor with common variable immunodeficiency.

In regard to this clone: The read gets to within 3 residues of the CDR3 end, and the germline J gene fills in the rest. This chain links TRBV2 with TRBJ1-1; D might be TRBD1 (6 bases). V dropped 3 bases and J dropped 0 bases, with 17 bases sitting between them. Per germline, CDR1 SNHLY and CDR2 FYNNEI. CDR3 size: 17 residues. CDR3 DNA (partial): TGTGCCAGCAGTGACCTAAGGACAGCTTCCATGAACACTGAA. Residues: CASSDLRTASMNTE. The CDR3 reads in full as CASSDLRTASMNTEAFF.

CDR3 protein: CASSLELGGSTEAFF. CDR3 DNA (partial): TGTGCCAGCAGCTTAGAGTTGGGGGGGAGCACTGAA. The V and J genes are TRBV7-9 and TRBJ1-1; D perhaps matches TRBD1 (5 bases). The CDR3 is cut off 3 residues early in the read; its end comes from the germline J gene. Germline V gene data show CDR1 as SEHNR and CDR2 as FQNEAQ (reference sequence). CDR3 length: 15 amino acids. The V end was cut by 1 base, the J end by 4 bases, with 13 bases between.

This clone occurred a few times. From the germline J gene comes the end of the CDR3, since the read stops 3 residues before it. This chain links TRBV20-1 with TRBJ1-1; 8 bases match TRBD1. Germline V gene sequence: CDR1 DFQATT, CDR2 SNEGSKA (reference sequence). After removal of 5 bases from V and 0 bases from J, the junction contained 11 bases not matched to a gene. The CDR3 runs to 16 residues. The CDR3 is CSAQGASGGMNTEAFF. CDR3 bases read: TGCAGTGCTCAGGGGGCCTCAGGTGGGATGAACACTGAA.

The covered CDR3 bases are TGTGCCAGCTCAACGAGACCCGGGACAGCTAATTCACCC. Its translation is CASSTRPGTANSP. The whole CDR3 sequence reads CASSTRPGTANSPLHF. The chain combines TRBV18 with TRBJ1-6; TRBD1 aligns across 7 bases. The observed sequence ends 3 residues before the CDR3 terminus, with the missing tail filled in from the germline J gene. The junction had 10 bases not matched to a gene; V was cut back by 5 bases and J by 6 bases. There are 16 residues in the CDR3. The germline V gene has CDR1 KGHSH and CDR2 LQKENI.

This clone was detected only a few times. The read comes to an end 3 residues before the CDR3 does, leaving the germline J gene to fill in the end. The V and J genes are TRBV7-2 and TRBJ2-1; 8 bases agree with TRBD2. The V segment lost 1 base and the J segment 7 bases; nucleotides outside the gene matches: 3. The germline gives CDR1 SGHTA, CDR2 FQGNSA. The CDR3 spans 14 residues. CDR3 amino acids: CASSLGASGNEQFF. The CDR3 DNA, read in part, is TGTGCCAGCAGCTTAGGAGCTAGCGGGAATGAG.

This clone was seen a few times. The CDR3 goes on 3 residues after the read ends, and that part is filled in from the germline J gene. The chain combines TRBV30 with TRBJ1-5, with a possible D match to TRBD1 (5 bases). This CDR3 is built from 15 residues. Trimming stripped 4 bases from V and 3 bases from J, with 16 bases between. Germline V CDR1 and CDR2: GTSNPN, SVGIG (reference sequence). The CDR3 is CAWIGGRNDNQPQHF. The DNA read from the CDR3 is TGTGCCTGGATTGGGGGGAGGAATGACAATCAGCCC.

On this clone itself: Read sequence stops 3 residues before the CDR3 end, and the germline J gene provides the missing end. The chain has TRBV2 and TRBJ1-5, with 10 nucleotides matching TRBD1. The CDR3 totals 17 residues. J lost 6 bases, V lost 6 bases, and 14 bases had no gene match. CDR1 and CDR2 from the germline V gene are SNHLY and FYNNEI. CDR3 DNA, as far as it was read: TGTGCCAGCAGCGCAAATCCCGGGACAGGGGTCAGTCAGCCC. This sequence encodes CASSANPGTGVSQP. The whole CDR3 region reads CASSANPGTGVSQPQHF.

As to this clone: The CDR3 end is not reached by the read, which stops 3 residues before it; the germline J gene fills it in. This sequence joins TRBV6-2 or TRBV6-3 and TRBJ1-2, with D perhaps TRBD1 (6 bases). Trimming shortened V by 6 bases and J by 1 base, and 15 bases separated the two germline ends. The CDR3 consists of 15 residues. From germline, CDR1 is MNHEY and CDR2 SVGEGT. The part of the CDR3 DNA that was read is TGTGCCAGCAGGACACAGGGAAAGGGTAACTATGGC. Protein product: CASRTQGKGNYG. The entire CDR3 reads CASRTQGKGNYGYTF.

This clone was seen a few times. Read coverage stops 3 residues before the CDR3 terminus; the germline J gene supplies the remainder. The rearrangement joins TRBV2 to TRBJ2-3; 15 bases map to TRBD2. CDR1 is SNHLY, CDR2 FYNNEI, per germline. CDR3 length: 15 residues. J gave up 6 bases and V 5 bases, and 3 bases lay outside the gene matches. This CDR3 is CASSSGTSGRDTQYF. CDR3 DNA, as far as it was read: TGTGCCAGCAGTTCCGGGACTAGCGGGAGGGATACG.

This clone came up many times. The CDR3 end falls 3 residues outside the read, so it is completed with the germline J gene. The chain recombines TRBV20-1 with TRBJ2-7, with 7 bases identical to TRBD2. The CDR3 runs 13 residues. Looked up from germline, CDR1 is DFQATT and CDR2 is SNEGSKA (reference sequence). The junction had 1 base not matched to a gene; V was cut back by 0 bases and J by 2 bases. The chain's CDR3 is CSARDLAAYEQYF. The covered CDR3 bases are TGCAGTGCTAGAGACCTAGCGGCCTACGAG.

For this clone: The sequence runs out 3 residues before the end of the CDR3; the remainder is reconstructed from the germline J gene. The chain links TRBV20-1 to TRBJ1-6; weak D call: TRBD1 (6 bases). V was cut by 0 bases and J by 7 bases, with 16 bases left in between. Germline V gene lookup returns CDR1 DFQATT and CDR2 SNEGSKA (reference sequence). The CDR3 loop spans 16 amino acids. The CDR3 is CSARDDTGLMNSPLHF. The CDR3 bases that were read are TGCAGTGCTAGAGATGACACAGGGTTAATGAATTCACCC.

As concerns this clone: The read terminates 3 residues before the CDR3 end, so the remaining end is supplied by the germline J gene. The rearrangement joins TRBV2 to TRBJ1-2, with a tentative D call TRBD1 (5 bases). Trimming stripped 6 bases from V and 2 bases from J, with 13 bases between. The CDR3 has 14 residues. Germline assignment: CDR1 SNHLY and CDR2 FYNNEI. The CDR3 DNA, read in part, is TGTGCCAGCAGCAAGGGTGACAGCAACTATGGC. Translating gives CASSKGDSNYG. The entire CDR3 protein reads CASSKGDSNYGYTF. Full variable domain (rest looked up from reference TRBV2 and TRBJ1-2): EPEVTQTPSHQVTQMGQEVILRCVPISNHLYFYWYRQILGQKVEFLVSFYNNEISEKSEIFDDQFSVERPDGSNFTLKIRSTKLEDSAMYFCASSKGDSNYGYTFGSGTRLTVV.

This clone was seen at least ten times. Sequencing ends 3 residues short of the CDR3 end; the germline J gene provides the rest. V and J are TRBV29-1 and TRBJ2-4, with D tentatively TRBD2 (6 bases). Germline CDR1 is SQVTM and CDR2 is ANQGSEA. Trimming removed 2 bases from V and 1 base from J, with 12 bases in between. The CDR3 has 15 amino acids. The CDR3 here is CSVELAIEAKNIQYF. Incomplete CDR3 DNA: TGCAGCGTTGAACTAGCGATTGAGGCCAAAAACATT.

This clone came up many times. Read coverage stops 3 residues before the CDR3 terminus; the germline J gene supplies the remainder. V usage is TRBV5-5 and J usage is TRBJ2-1; possibly TRBD2 for D (6 bases). V was shortened by 4 bases and J by 9 bases, with 11 bases between the two germline ends. CDR1 and CDR2 (germline): SGHKS, YYEKEE (reference sequence). CDR3 length: 12 residues. This chain's CDR3 is CASSRLEVEQFF. The sequenced CDR3 bases are TGTGCCAGCAGCCGACTAGAGGTTGAG.

Details on this clone: The read ends 3 residues before the CDR3 terminus; that terminus is restored from the germline J gene. The V call is TRBV7-8, the J call TRBJ2-7; D may be TRBD2 (6 bases). Trimming pared 3 bases from V and 1 base from J, leaving 13 bases between. Germline V lookup: CDR1 SGHVS, CDR2 FQNEAQ. The CDR3 sequence is 15 residues long. CDR3 in amino acids: CASSFTSGTSYEQYF. The covered CDR3 bases are TGTGCCAGCAGCTTTACGTCAGGGACTTCCTACGAG.

Turning to this clone: The read finishes 3 residues shy of the CDR3 end, and the germline J gene is used to complete it. The chain uses TRBV6-1 and TRBJ1-1, with D possibly being TRBD1 (5 bases). V was clipped by 3 bases and J by 0 bases, with 8 bases between them. The CDR3 runs 14 residues. Per germline, CDR1 MNHNS and CDR2 SASEGT. The CDR3 DNA, read in part, is TGTGCCAGCAGTGATCAGGGCTTGAACACTGAA. Translated, it gives CASSDQGLNTE. Given in full, the CDR3 is CASSDQGLNTEAFF.

In this sample, this clone turned up a few times. The observed sequence ends 3 residues before the CDR3 terminus, with the missing tail filled in from the germline J gene. The chain couples TRBV19 to TRBJ2-1, with a possible D match to TRBD2 (5 bases). Germline CDR1 and CDR2: LNHDA and SQIVND (reference sequence). V lost 1 base and J 1 base, leaving 8 bases between the germline ends. This CDR3 contains 15 residues. CDR3 amino acids: CASSIGGLSYNEQFF. The covered CDR3 bases are TGTGCCAGTAGTATAGGCGGGCTATCCTACAATGAG.

This clone has ten or more counts. The CDR3 end falls 3 residues outside the read, so it is completed with the germline J gene. This sequence joins TRBV19 and TRBJ1-1; 7 nucleotides match TRBD1. Germline-derived CDR1 and CDR2 are LNHDA and SQIVND (reference sequence). The V and J ends lost 7 bases and 1 base, in that order; junction bases with no gene match: 6. The length of the CDR3 is 14 residues. Incomplete CDR3 DNA: TGTGCCAGTATTAATACAGGGGCGAACACTGAA. It translates to CASINTGANTE. The CDR3, in full, reads CASINTGANTEAFF.

This clone has just a few counts. CDR3 DNA, as far as it was read: TGTGCCAGCAGCTCCCGGACAGGGACCGAA. It yields the protein CASSSRTGTE. The complete CDR3 sequence is CASSSRTGTEAFF. The rearrangement joins TRBV11-1 to TRBJ1-1; 8 positions match TRBD1. Read coverage stops 3 residues before the CDR3 terminus; the germline J gene supplies the remainder. CDR3 length equals 13 residues. The V gene's germline CDR1 is SGHAT and CDR2 FQDESV (reference sequence).

About this clone: The CDR3 end falls 3 residues outside the read, so it is completed with the germline J gene. This sequence joins TRBV7-2 and TRBJ2-7, with D maybe TRBD1 (6 bases). There are 16 residues in the CDR3. V gave up 0 bases and J gave up 1 base, with 13 bases separating them. Germline V lookup: CDR1 SGHTA, CDR2 FQGNSA. Here the CDR3 reads CASSLAFQGPSYEQYF. CDR3 DNA, as far as it was read: TGTGCCAGCAGCTTAGCGTTTCAGGGGCCGTCCTACGAG.

A word on this clone: The sequenced fragment ends 3 residues before the CDR3 boundary, so the rest is inferred from the germline J gene. This sequence joins TRBV19 and TRBJ1-5; D possibly corresponds to TRBD1 (5 bases). V lost 11 bases to trimming and J lost 5 bases, with 16 bases between them. The CDR3 runs to 13 residues. The germline V gene encodes CDR1 LNHDA and CDR2 SQIVND (reference sequence). The part of the CDR3 DNA that was read is TGTGCCTCCTCCACCCGCAGGGATCAGCCC. Protein sequence: CASSTRRDQP. The full CDR3 protein is CASSTRRDQPQHF.